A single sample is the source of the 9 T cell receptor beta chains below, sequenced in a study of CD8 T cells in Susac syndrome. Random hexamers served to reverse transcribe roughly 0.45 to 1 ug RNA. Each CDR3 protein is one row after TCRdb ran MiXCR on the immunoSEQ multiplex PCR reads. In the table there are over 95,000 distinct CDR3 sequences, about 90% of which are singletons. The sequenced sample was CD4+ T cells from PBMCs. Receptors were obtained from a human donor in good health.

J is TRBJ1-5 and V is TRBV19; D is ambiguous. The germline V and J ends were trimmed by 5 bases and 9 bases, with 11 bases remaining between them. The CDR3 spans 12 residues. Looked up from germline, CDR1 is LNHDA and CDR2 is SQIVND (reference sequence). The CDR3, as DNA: TGTGCCAGTAGTCCCCCCTACGGGCCCCAGCATTTT. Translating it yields CASSPPYGPQHF.

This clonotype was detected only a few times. Written as DNA, the CDR3 is TGTGCCAGCAGAGCCCCGGACAGGGTGTACGAGCAGTACTTC. Translated, it gives CASRAPDRVYEQYF. The chain employs TRBV2 and TRBJ2-7, with 8 bases identical to TRBD1. V lost 6 bases to trimming and J lost 4 bases; unmatched junction nucleotides: 8. CDR3 length: 14 residues. Germline V lookup: CDR1 SNHLY, CDR2 FYNNEI.

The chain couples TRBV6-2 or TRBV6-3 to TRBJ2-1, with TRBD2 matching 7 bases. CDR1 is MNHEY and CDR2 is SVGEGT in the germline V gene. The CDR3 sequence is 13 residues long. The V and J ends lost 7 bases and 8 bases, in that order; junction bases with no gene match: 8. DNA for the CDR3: TGTGCCAGCAATAGGGTGGGGAGGGATGAGCAGTTCTTC. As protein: CASNRVGRDEQFF.

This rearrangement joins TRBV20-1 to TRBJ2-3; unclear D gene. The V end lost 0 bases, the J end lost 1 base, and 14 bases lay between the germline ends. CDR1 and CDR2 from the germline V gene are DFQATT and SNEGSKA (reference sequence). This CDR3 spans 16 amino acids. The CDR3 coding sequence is TGCAGTGCTAGAGATCGTTCGGTCGTAGGCACAGATACGCAGTATTTT. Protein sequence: CSARDRSVVGTDTQYF.

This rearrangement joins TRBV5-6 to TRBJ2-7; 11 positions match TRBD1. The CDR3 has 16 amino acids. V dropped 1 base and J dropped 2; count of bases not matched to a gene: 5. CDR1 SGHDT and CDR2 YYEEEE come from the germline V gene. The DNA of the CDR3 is TGTGCCAGCAGCTTGCCCGGGACAGGGGGACCCTACGAGCAGTACTTC. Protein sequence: CASSLPGTGGPYEQYF.

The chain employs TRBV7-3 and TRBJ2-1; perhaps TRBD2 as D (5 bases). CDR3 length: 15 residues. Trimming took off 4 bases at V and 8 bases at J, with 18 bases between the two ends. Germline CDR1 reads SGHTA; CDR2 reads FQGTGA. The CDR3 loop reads CASSSDGIGWDEQFF. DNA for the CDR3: TGTGCCAGCAGCTCGGACGGGATAGGATGGGATGAGCAGTTCTTC. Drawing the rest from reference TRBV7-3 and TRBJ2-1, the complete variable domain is GAGVSQTPSNKVTEKGKYVELRCDPISGHTALYWYRQSLGQGPEFLIYFQGTGAADDSGLPNDRFFAVRPEGSVSTLKIQRTERGDSAVYLCASSSDGIGWDEQFFGPGTRLTVL.

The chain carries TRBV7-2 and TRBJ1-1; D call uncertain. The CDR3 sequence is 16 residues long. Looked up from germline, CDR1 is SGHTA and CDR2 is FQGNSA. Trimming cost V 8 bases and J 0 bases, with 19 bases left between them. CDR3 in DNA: TGTGCCAGCCCAGCTCTAGGTAGAGGACTGAACACTGAAGCTTTCTTT. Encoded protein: CASPALGRGLNTEAFF. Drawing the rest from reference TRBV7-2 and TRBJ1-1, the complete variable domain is GAGVSQSPSNKVTEKGKDVELRCDPISGHTALYWYRQSLGQGLEFLIYFQGNSAPDKSGLPSDRFSAERTGGSVSTLTIQRTQQEDSAVYLCASPALGRGLNTEAFFGQGTRLTVV.

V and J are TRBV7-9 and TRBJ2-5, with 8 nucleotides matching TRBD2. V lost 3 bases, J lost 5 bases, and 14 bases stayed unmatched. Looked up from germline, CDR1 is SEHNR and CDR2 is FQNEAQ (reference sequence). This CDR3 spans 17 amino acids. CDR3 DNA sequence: TGTGCCAGCAGCTTCGGGACACCGGGAGGGTCGTGGGAGACCCAGTACTTC. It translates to CASSFGTPGGSWETQYF.

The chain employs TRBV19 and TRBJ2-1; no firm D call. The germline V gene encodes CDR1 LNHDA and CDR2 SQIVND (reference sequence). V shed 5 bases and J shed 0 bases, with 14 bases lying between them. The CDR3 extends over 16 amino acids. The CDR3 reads CASSSADWSSYNEQFF. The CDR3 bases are TGTGCCAGTAGTTCGGCTGACTGGAGCTCCTACAATGAGCAGTTCTTC.